The sequence of this T cell receptor beta chain was determined in a study of cytomegalovirus exposure and HLA in healthy donors listed by TCRdb under 2017. Study-level background: An earlier analysis of several hundred of the donors reported 276 Gb of sequence data and around 110 million unique TCR beta sequences obtained from about 170 million T cells. An early release that covered around 590 HLA-typed donors contained approximately 300 gigabases of sequencing data and about 84 million unique TCR sequences. Among the 398 genotyped donors, 81% belonged to the genetic ancestry cluster associated with self-reported Caucasian donors. Donor age, sex, ethnicity and CMV serostatus were collected together with the repertoire data. In the later analysis, no new phenotypic data were used to find candidate immune exposures; instead, reliance was placed on TCR beta sequences and their occurrence across donors. In addition to the first cohort of around 670 subjects, a separate validation cohort of 100 to 150 different subjects was used. To predict cytomegalovirus infection status, the study combined high-throughput TCR immunosequencing, statistical association of individual TCRs with disease status, and machine learning. Every discovery cohort repertoire had been produced on one sequencing platform. Typing coverage varied by locus: roughly 620-640 donors for A, B, C, DRB1 and DQB1; roughly 500 for DQA1; nearly 610 for DPA1; fewer than 480 for DPB1. Both class I and class II loci were covered by HLA typing, at four-digit resolution. Using immunosequencing, the study profiled T cell repertoires from some 670 subjects and related those repertoires to cytomegalovirus serostatus. Across roughly 420 genotyped donors of the cohort, an average of about 200,000 unique TCR beta nucleotide sequences per donor were sequenced, and approximately 19% of those sequences were non-productive. Because of strong linkage in the cohort, roughly five DR-DQ haplotypes were treated as single units for association and clustering. A later genetic analysis took genome-wide SNP genotypes for about three fifths of the 666 donors and used that subset as a discovery cohort. The aim of the study was to test whether cataloging public T cell receptors could identify signatures of past pathogen exposure. To decide whether each TCR beta V gene segment behaved as functional or pseudogenic, an earlier analysis of approximately 600 of the donors relied on high-throughput TCR beta sequencing. In a later analysis, previously published TCR beta repertoires from 500 to 750 donors were re-analyzed and high-resolution HLA genotyping was added so that TCR occurrence patterns could be studied.

A single count supports this clone. It lacks a known antigen. Base quality data are lacking; no much larger clone is found one base away. In total, 666 healthy bone marrow donors made up the cohort. All cohort members were sampled while nominally healthy, although unrecorded immune exposures were likely present. The donor tested CMV seronegative and was one of the 352 seronegative cohort members. A peripheral blood sample was provided by each donor, and peripheral blood mononuclear cells were used for TCR beta sequencing. The Qiagen DNeasy Blood Extraction Kit was used to extract genomic DNA from the blood cell samples. Findings and caveats that apply to the study as a whole: HLA typing was unavailable for some donors at each locus, so association tests used only the typed subset. In vitro tests confirmed that a few of the cytomegalovirus-associated TCR beta chains recognize cytomegalovirus antigens. A further reported finding was that TCR beta sequences accurately predicted the HLA-A and HLA-B alleles for most subjects in the first cohort. It was suggested by the authors that the approach could potentially be generalized to other disease states and immunological phenotypes. The cohort was sequenced for TCR beta chains only, and without alpha or paired-chain data the features that could be detected were limited. Compared with equally common non-associated chains, HLA-associated TCR beta chains in a later analysis were more clonally expanded and had lower generation probabilities. V-gene and J-gene trimming of TCR beta chains was associated with a missense DCLRE1C variant in a later genetic analysis, and the association was replicated in an independent cohort. Because counts were too low, roughly 16 rarely observed V segments, including chromosome 9 orphons, were excluded from the earlier analysis of 587 of the donors. Correlated functional status among segregating V segments might reflect linkage disequilibrium, but an unknown experimental factor could not be ruled out. Several of the top co-occurrence clusters appeared to be linked to parvovirus B19, influenza, CMV and Epstein-Barr virus, according to a later analysis. Presence/absence analyses assumed roughly uniform sequencing depth across donors, an assumption that may not hold. Most TCR sequences were seen in very few donors, while some public TCRs were found in many individuals. In a later genetic analysis, fewer N-insertions in productive TCRs were reported among donors in an Asian-associated ancestry cluster than the roughly 670-donor mean. The 87-base-pair reads could not distinguish some IMGT-functional V segments, including TRBV6-2 and TRBV6-3, so those segments were excluded. CMV serostatus was the only immune exposure information available for the cohort. A later analysis found that TCR association rates varied across HLA loci, with DRB1 alleles showing the most associated TCRs and HLA-C alleles the fewest. A later analysis found that most CMV-associated TCR beta chains appeared HLA-restricted, with HLA associations seemingly driven largely by CMV exposure. A later analysis associated around 16,000 TCR beta sequences with specific HLA alleles at a false discovery rate of 0.05. The classifier was reported to diagnose cytomegalovirus status with high specificity and sensitivity in both the original cohort and the validation cohort. Broadly in line with IMGT annotations, most TCR beta V segments showed up in productive rearrangements about 90% or about 30% of the time in an earlier analysis of several hundred of the donors. When HLA alleles, especially DR and DQ, strongly co-occurred, attributing TCR associations to individual alleles was difficult. The sequencing pipeline was judged likely to have produced a cluster of highly shared sequence variants as a technical artifact. The study listed 150 to 200 TCR beta chains as associated with cytomegalovirus.

The germline V gene (reference sequence) gives CDR1 as MNHEY and CDR2 as SMNVEV. V is pruned by 3 bases and J by 3 bases, leaving 5 bases of the junction without a gene match. The CDR3 covers 14 residues, taking in both the cysteine and the phenylalanine. Of all the DNA, just the CDR3 is kept, 42 bases in frame from base 1. Libraries were prepared through the immunoSEQ multiplex PCR assay. The multiplex PCR relied on a mix of 60 forward primers for TCR Vbeta segments and 13 reverse primers for TCR Jbeta segments. The CDR3 region of rearranged TCR beta genes was amplified from genomic DNA by a multiplex PCR assay. The amplified TCR beta libraries were sequenced on the Illumina HiSeq System as 87-base-pair reads. The paper's data handling went like this. A later analysis tallied roughly 76 million unique TCR beta chains across the 650 to 750 repertoires, and around 9.9 million of those chains were shared by two or more donors. To remove PCR and sequencing errors, raw reads were error-corrected and collapsed into unique sequences using a nearest-neighbor algorithm that merged closely related sequences. CDR3 sequences were aligned to IMGT reference sequences to assign V, D and J gene segments. For a sequence to be retained, a match of at least six nucleotides was required to both a V gene segment and a J gene segment. Rearrangements were called productive when the CDR3 lacked stop codons and stayed in frame with V and J; all others were non-productive. CDR3 was defined according to IMGT convention as the region running from the second conserved V-encoded cysteine to the conserved J-encoded phenylalanine. Sequences without an unambiguous match to a single V gene segment were excluded from the earlier analysis of a few hundred of the donors. In an earlier analysis of some 590 of the donors, a V segment was called functional when productive rearrangements were above 56.7%, and segregating when the standard deviation between donors exceeded 5%. A statistical classification framework was built for diagnosing cytomegalovirus status from the catalog of TCR beta chain sequences. V and J gene assignment, in a later analysis, came from comparing TCR nucleotide sequences with IMGT/GENE-DB human TR gene sequences. A later analysis assigned CDR3 sequences and most-parsimonious VDJ recombination scenarios with the TCRdist pipeline. A later analysis defined each TCR beta chain by its CDR3 amino acid sequence plus V-gene family, and excluded reads lacking a unique V-gene family. A later analysis removed 600 or so highly shared, low-generation-probability nucleotide sequences to deal with suspected cross-contamination and a sequencing artifact. For each public chain, a later analysis derived a clonal expansion index from normalized ranks of inferred template counts within each repertoire. A later analysis computed generation probabilities with a VDJ recombination model fitted to out-of-frame rearrangements, and checked the results against IGoR. Hypergeometric tests were used in a later analysis to score TCR-TCR, TCR-HLA and TCR-CMV co-occurrence, with a repertoire-size bias correction applied to the TCR pairs. A later analysis estimated false discovery rates by permuting HLA or CMV assignments 20 times. In a later analysis, co-occurring TCRs were grouped using DBSCAN, and TCRdist sequence similarity was added for clustering within HLA-allele-positive subsets. Repertoires with fewer than 30,000 or more than 120,000 public chains, plus five repertoires with anomalous nucleotide sharing, were excluded from co-occurrence clustering. Entries here come from immuneACCESS through TCRdb and include only in-frame sequences with V and J called. Some clones fail to appear in such tables; in the studies checked, an unresolved V gene covers under half of the shortfall, and the cause of the remainder is unknown. Clone size and V and J calls were adopted from that table, with D and trimming inferred from the DNA. In all, the sample holds 170,000 or so clones, and 80% to 90% of those were seen once. About 2% of the sample belongs to the ten largest clones.

The chain links TRBV27 with TRBJ2-7; 7 nucleotides in the junction match TRBD1. This clonotype was obtained from a woman under 30 in good health and CMV-seronegative. Sequenced input: PBMCs. Read as DNA, the sequence is TGTGCCAGCAGTTTCAGGACAGGAAACTACGAGCAGTACTTC. The resulting protein is CASSFRTGNYEQYF.